The next 7 T cell receptor beta chains were all read from a single sample in a study of T cells in localized non-small cell lung cancer. Only in-frame clones appear in the TCRdb table, and some are missing; sequencing was by immunoSEQ multiplex PCR. The repertoire includes 25,000 to 35,000 clones, roughly nine tenths of them detected once, and under 13% sits in the top ten. The sample here was peripheral blood, taken before any cancer treatment. All receptors come from a woman aged 35 to 70 with stage I lung adenocarcinoma.

The chain is built from TRBV4-3 and TRBJ1-2; D ambiguous. This CDR3 region has 15 residues. Germline CDR1 reads LGHNA; CDR2 reads YSLEER. V was shortened by 0 bases and J by 0 bases, with 8 bases between the two germline ends. The CDR3 is CASSQDEGTNYGYTF. Written as DNA, the CDR3 is TGCGCCAGCAGCCAAGATGAAGGGACTAACTATGGCTACACCTTC.

The chain employs TRBV29-1 and TRBJ2-3, with a tentative D call TRBD2 (5 bases). Deletions cut 4 bases from V and 1 base from J, with 9 bases between. The CDR3 totals 13 residues. The germline V gene has CDR1 SQVTM and CDR2 ANQGSEA. The CDR3 DNA is TGCAGCGTTGTAATCGGGGGCACAGATACGCAGTATTTT. Translation gives CSVVIGGTDTQYF.

This clone was observed a handful of times. The rearrangement uses TRBV6-5 and TRBJ2-7; 9 positions match TRBD1. Germline lookup yields CDR1 MNHEY and CDR2 SVGAGI. V was pared by 1 base and J by 3 bases, with 4 bases of the junction left unmatched. The CDR3 contains 15 residues. The CDR3 nucleotides are TGTGCCAGCAGTTACTTGGGACAGGGCGGCTACGAGCAGTACTTC. Its translation: CASSYLGQGGYEQYF.

This clone showed up just once. J is TRBJ1-5 and V is TRBV6-6; D might be TRBD1 (5 bases). The CDR3 spans 15 residues. Deletions cut 0 bases from V and 4 bases from J, with 10 bases between. The V gene's germline CDR1 is MNHNY and CDR2 SVGAGI (reference sequence). The CDR3 loop reads CASSYSAAGNQPQHF. DNA for the CDR3: TGTGCCAGCAGTTACTCGGCGGCAGGGAATCAGCCCCAGCATTTT.

The gene calls are TRBV12-5 and TRBJ1-1; D unresolved. This CDR3 is built from 14 residues. V was clipped by 6 bases and J by 2 bases, with 13 bases between them. Germline V gene sequence: CDR1 LGHNT, CDR2 FRNRAP. The CDR3 here is CASGPDATNTEAFF. CDR3 nucleotide sequence: TGTGCTAGTGGACCCGACGCTACTAACACTGAAGCTTTCTTT.

The rearrangement links TRBV2 to TRBJ1-1, with D uncertain. V lost 5 bases and J 11 bases, leaving 18 bases between the germline ends. The germline V gene encodes CDR1 SNHLY and CDR2 FYNNEI. This CDR3 has 13 residues. The CDR3 bases are TGTGCCAGCAGTCCCGGACGGTCGTCGGGGGCTTTCTTT. The encoded protein is CASSPGRSSGAFF.

This chain connects TRBV5-1 to TRBJ2-7, with TRBD2 as a possible D gene (5 bases). The CDR3 totals 13 residues. From germline, CDR1 is SGHRS and CDR2 YFSETQ. Trimming cost V 0 bases and J 7 bases, with 11 bases left between them. This CDR3 is CASSLVSGVEQYF. CDR3 DNA sequence: TGCGCCAGCAGCTTGGTTTCCGGGGTTGAGCAGTACTTC.